The clone carrying this TCR beta chain occurred once. The PCR had 60 Vbeta and 13 Jbeta primers. This table comes from immunoSEQ multiplex PCR, and its TCRdb copy is limited to in-frame clones, with some not included. The table lists over 150,000 clones, about 75% of them singletons. The data are from a study of cytomegalovirus exposure and HLA in healthy donors. Sequenced material: PBMCs. The receptor's source is a woman in her fifties or sixties in good health and CMV-seropositive.

CDR3 sequence: CAISDSGQGLEKLFF. For the CDR3, the DNA is TGTGCCATCAGTGATTCGGGACAGGGGTTGGAAAAACTGTTTTTT. The chain recombines TRBV10-3 with TRBJ1-4; 10 bases map to TRBD1. Germline values: CDR1 ENHRY, CDR2 SYGVKD. CDR3 size: 15 residues. V trimming: 3 bases; J trimming: 8 bases; junction bases outside the gene matches: 6.